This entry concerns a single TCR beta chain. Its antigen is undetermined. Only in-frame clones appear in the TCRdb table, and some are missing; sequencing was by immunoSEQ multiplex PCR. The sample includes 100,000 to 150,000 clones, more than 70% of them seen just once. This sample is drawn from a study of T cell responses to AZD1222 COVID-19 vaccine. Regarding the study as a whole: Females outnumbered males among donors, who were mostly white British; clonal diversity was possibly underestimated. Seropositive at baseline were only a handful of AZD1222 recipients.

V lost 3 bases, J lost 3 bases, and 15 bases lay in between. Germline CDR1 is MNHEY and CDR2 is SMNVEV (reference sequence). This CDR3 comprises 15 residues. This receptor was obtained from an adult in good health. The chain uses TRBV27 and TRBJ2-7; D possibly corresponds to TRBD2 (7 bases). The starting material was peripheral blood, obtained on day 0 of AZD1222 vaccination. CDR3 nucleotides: TGTGCCAGCAGTTTGGGGGGGACACCTAACTACGAGCAGTACTTC. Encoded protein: CASSLGGTPNYEQYF.